The 9 T cell receptor beta chains below were found in one sample sequenced in a study of blood T cell repertoires in COVID-19. Sequencing was performed with immunoSEQ multiplex PCR; in TCRdb, only in-frame clones are kept and a portion is missing. The sample carries roughly 200,000 clones, approximately 86% recorded once. Sequencing input: PBMCs or T cells enriched from blood (not recorded which). These receptor sequences come from a woman in her 30s who had been exposed to COVID-19.

V usage is TRBV2 and J usage is TRBJ1-4; 7 bases agree with TRBD1. CDR3 size: 15 residues. V was pared by 7 bases and J by 3 bases, with 8 bases of the junction left unmatched. CDR1 and CDR2 from the germline V gene are SNHLY and FYNNEI. CDR3: CASKAGQDPNEKLFF. The CDR3 nucleotides are TGTGCCAGCAAAGCCGGACAGGATCCTAATGAAAAACTGTTTTTT.

CDR3 coding DNA: TGTGCCACCGCCCGGGGGACAGGGAACACCGGGGAGCTGTTTTTT. As protein: CATARGTGNTGELFF. The chain joins TRBV24-1 to TRBJ2-2, with 8 bases that match TRBD1. CDR3 length: 15 residues. The germline gives CDR1 KGHDR, CDR2 SFDVKD. Germline trimming cut 9 bases from V and 1 base from J; bases unmatched to any gene: 6.

This clone was seen only once. The chain is built from TRBV11-3 and TRBJ1-2; 7 bases fit TRBD1. CDR1 SGHNT and CDR2 YENEEA come from the germline V gene. The V gene end was trimmed by 5 bases and the J gene end by 8 bases; junction bases not matched to a gene: 8. This CDR3 is 13 amino acids long. The CDR3 DNA sequence: TGTGCCAGCAGCATTACAGGGGCCGTGGGCTACACCTTC. Translation gives CASSITGAVGYTF.

The CDR3, as DNA: TGTGCCAGCAGTTACAGGGAGAGCGATAAACTGTTTTTT. The encoded protein is CASSYRESDKLFF. The chain joins TRBV6-5 to TRBJ1-4; D call uncertain. The CDR3 runs to 13 residues. Trimming removed 2 bases from V and 11 bases from J, with 12 bases in between. Germline CDR1 reads MNHEY; CDR2 reads SVGAGI.

The rearrangement joins TRBV27 to TRBJ2-2; 7 bases align to TRBD1. J was trimmed by 0 bases and V by 2 bases; bases with no gene match: 6. The CDR3 spans 17 residues. Looked up from germline, CDR1 is MNHEY and CDR2 is SMNVEV (reference sequence). This chain's CDR3 is CASSLRPGTANTGELFF. CDR3 in DNA: TGTGCCAGCAGTTTACGACCCGGGACAGCGAACACCGGGGAGCTGTTTTTT.

V is TRBV4-2 and J is TRBJ1-5; 7 bases are a match to TRBD1. From germline, CDR1 is LGHNA and CDR2 YNFKEQ. V was clipped by 4 bases and J by 5 bases; unmatched bases: 11. The CDR3 length is 16 residues. CDR3 nucleotides: TGTGCCAGCAGCCTAACGGACCAGGGGGACGATCAGCCCCAGCATTTT. Protein: CASSLTDQGDDQPQHF.

This chain joins TRBV10-3 and TRBJ1-6; TRBD1 agrees at 7 bases. CDR1 ENHRY and CDR2 SYGVKD come from the germline V gene. Unmatched junction bases numbered 5, after V lost 3 bases and J lost 6 bases. This CDR3 has 15 amino acids. DNA for the CDR3: TGTGCCATCAGTGATGGACAGGCGGGTAATTCACCCCTCCACTTT. Encoded protein: CAISDGQAGNSPLHF.

This clone was counted once. CDR3: CASSFAGGKNTEAFF. CDR3 nucleotide sequence: TGTGCCAGCAGCTTTGCAGGGGGGAAAAACACTGAAGCTTTCTTT. The chain carries TRBV13 and TRBJ1-1, with 7 bases lining up with TRBD1. The CDR3 has 15 residues. V shed 3 bases and J 2 bases; nucleotides not matched to a gene: 6. Germline CDR1 is PRHDT and CDR2 is FYEKMQ (reference sequence).

The chain combines TRBV6-5 with TRBJ1-4; TRBD1 might be the D (5 bases). The CDR3 is made up of 13 amino acids. Germline CDR1 MNHEY, CDR2 SVGAGI. V lost 5 bases and J 7 bases, leaving 11 bases between the germline ends. In DNA, the CDR3 is TGTGCCAGCAGTCCCCAGGGTCCTGAAAAACTGTTTTTT. It codes for CASSPQGPEKLFF.